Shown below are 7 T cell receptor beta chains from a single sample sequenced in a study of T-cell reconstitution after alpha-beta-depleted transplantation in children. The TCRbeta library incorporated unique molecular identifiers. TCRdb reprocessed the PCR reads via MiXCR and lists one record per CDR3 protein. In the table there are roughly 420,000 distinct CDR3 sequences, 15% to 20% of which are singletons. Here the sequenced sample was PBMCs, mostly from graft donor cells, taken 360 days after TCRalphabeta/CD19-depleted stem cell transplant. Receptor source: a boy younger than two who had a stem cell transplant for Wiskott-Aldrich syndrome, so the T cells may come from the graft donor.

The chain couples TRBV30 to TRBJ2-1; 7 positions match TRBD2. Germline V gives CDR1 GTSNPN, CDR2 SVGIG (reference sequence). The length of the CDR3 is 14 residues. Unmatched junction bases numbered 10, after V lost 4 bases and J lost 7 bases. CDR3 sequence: CAWNKLVGGNEQFF. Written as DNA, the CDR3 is TGTGCCTGGAACAAACTCGTGGGGGGGAATGAGCAGTTCTTC.

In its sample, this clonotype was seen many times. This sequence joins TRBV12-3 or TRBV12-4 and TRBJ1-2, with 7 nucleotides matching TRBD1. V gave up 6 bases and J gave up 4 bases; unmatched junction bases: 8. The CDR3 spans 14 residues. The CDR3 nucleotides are TGTGCCAGCAGCAGGGCAGGGGGACCCTATGGCTACACCTTC. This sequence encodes CASSRAGGPYGYTF.

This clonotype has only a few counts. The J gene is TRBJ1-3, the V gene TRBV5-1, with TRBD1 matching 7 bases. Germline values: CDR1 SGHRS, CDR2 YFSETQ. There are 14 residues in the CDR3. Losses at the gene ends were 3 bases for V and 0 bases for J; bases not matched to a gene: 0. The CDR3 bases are TGCGCCAGCAGCTGGACAGGCTCTGGAAACACCATATATTTT. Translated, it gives CASSWTGSGNTIYF. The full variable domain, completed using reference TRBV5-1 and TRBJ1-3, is KAGVTQTPRYLIKTRGQQVTLSCSPISGHRSVSWYQQTPGQGLQFLFEYFSETQRNKGNFPGRFSGRQFSNSRSEMNVSTLELGDSALYLCASSWTGSGNTIYFGEGSWLTVV.

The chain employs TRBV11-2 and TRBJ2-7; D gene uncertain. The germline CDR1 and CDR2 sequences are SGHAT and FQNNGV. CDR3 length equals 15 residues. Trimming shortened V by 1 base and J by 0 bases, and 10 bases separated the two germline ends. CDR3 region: CASSLGPHLSYEQYF. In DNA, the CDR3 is TGTGCCAGCAGCTTAGGACCACATCTCTCCTACGAGCAGTACTTC.

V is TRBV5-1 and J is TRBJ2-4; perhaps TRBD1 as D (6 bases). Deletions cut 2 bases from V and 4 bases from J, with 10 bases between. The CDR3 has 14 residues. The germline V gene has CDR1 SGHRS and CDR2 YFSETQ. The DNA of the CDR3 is TGCGCCAGCAGCTTCGGCCAGGGGAAAAACATTCAGTACTTC. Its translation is CASSFGQGKNIQYF.

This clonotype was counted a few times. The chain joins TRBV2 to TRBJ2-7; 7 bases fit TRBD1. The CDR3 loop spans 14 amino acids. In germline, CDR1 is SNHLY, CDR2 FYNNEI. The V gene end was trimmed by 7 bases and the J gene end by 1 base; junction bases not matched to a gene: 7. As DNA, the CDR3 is TGTGCCAGCACTAGGACAGGAAAGTCCTACGAGCAGTACTTC. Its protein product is CASTRTGKSYEQYF.

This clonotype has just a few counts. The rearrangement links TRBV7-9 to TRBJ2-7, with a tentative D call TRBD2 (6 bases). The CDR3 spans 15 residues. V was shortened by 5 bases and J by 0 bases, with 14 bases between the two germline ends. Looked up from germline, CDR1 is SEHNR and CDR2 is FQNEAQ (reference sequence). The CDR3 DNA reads TGTGCCAGCAGCCAAAGCGGGTGGAGCTCCTACGAGCAGTACTTC. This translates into CASSQSGWSSYEQYF.